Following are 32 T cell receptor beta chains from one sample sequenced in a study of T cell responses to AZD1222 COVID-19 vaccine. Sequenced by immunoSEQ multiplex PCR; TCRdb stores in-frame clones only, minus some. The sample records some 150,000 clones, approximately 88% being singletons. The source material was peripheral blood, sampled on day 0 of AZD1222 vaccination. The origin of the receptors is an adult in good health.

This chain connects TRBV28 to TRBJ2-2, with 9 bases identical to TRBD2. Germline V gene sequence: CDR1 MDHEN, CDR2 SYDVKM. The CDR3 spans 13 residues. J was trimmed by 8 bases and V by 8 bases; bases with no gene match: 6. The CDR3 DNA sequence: TGTGCCAGCGGGGGACTAGCCAGGGGGGAGCTGTTTTTT. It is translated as CASGGLARGELFF. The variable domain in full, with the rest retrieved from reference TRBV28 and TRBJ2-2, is DVKVTQSSRYLVKRTGEKVFLECVQDMDHENMFWYRQDPGLGLRLIYFSYDVKMKEKGDIPEGYSVSREKKERFSLILESASTNQTSMYLCASGGLARGELFFGEGSRLTVL.

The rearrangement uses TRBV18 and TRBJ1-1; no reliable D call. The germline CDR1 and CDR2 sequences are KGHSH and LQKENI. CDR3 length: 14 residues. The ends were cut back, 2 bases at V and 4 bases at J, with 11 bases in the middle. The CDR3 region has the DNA TGTGCCAGCTCACCAGCAAGCTGGAGCACTGAAGCTTTCTTT. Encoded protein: CASSPASWSTEAFF.

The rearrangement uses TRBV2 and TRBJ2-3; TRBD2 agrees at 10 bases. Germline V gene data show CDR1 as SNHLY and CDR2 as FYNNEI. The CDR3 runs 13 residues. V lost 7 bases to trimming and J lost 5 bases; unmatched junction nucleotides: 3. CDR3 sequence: CASMGLAIDTQYF. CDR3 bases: TGTGCCAGCATGGGACTAGCGATAGATACGCAGTATTTT.

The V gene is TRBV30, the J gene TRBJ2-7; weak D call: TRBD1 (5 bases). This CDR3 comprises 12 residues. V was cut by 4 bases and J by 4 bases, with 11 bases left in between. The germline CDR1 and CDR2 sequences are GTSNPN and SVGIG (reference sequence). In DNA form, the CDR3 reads TGTGCCTGGAAGCAGGGTACTTACGAGCAGTACTTC. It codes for CAWKQGTYEQYF.

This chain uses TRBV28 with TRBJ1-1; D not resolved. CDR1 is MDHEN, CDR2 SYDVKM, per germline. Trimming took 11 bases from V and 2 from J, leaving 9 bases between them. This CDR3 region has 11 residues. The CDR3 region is CASLGNTEAFF. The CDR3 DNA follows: TGTGCCTCTCTAGGAAACACTGAAGCTTTCTTT.

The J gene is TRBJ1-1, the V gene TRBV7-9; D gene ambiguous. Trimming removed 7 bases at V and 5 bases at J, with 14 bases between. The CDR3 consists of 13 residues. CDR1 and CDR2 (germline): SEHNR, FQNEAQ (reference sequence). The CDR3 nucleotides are TGTGCCAGCACCCTAACCCGGGAGACTGAAGCTTTCTTT. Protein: CASTLTRETEAFF. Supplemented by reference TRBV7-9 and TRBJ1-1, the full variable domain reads DTGVSQNPRHKITKRGQNVTFRCDPISEHNRLYWYRQTLGQGPEFLTYFQNEAQLEKSRLLSDRFSAERPKGSFSTLEIQRTEQGDSAMYLCASTLTRETEAFFGQGTRLTVV.

The DNA of the CDR3 is TGTGCCAGCAGTTTAGCCGTGACTAGCGGGAGAAAAAATGAGCAGTTCTTC. It codes for CASSLAVTSGRKNEQFF. The chain couples TRBV27 to TRBJ2-1; TRBD2 agrees at 12 bases. V gave up 2 bases and J gave up 7 bases; unmatched junction bases: 9. Germline V gene lookup returns CDR1 MNHEY and CDR2 SMNVEV (reference sequence). This CDR3 is built from 17 residues.

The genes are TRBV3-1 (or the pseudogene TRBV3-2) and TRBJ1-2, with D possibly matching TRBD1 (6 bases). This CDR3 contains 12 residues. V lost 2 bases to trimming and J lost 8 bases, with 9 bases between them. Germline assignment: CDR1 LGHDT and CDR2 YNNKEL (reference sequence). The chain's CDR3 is CASSQPTGGYTF. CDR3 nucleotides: TGTGCCAGCAGCCAACCGACAGGCGGCTACACCTTC.

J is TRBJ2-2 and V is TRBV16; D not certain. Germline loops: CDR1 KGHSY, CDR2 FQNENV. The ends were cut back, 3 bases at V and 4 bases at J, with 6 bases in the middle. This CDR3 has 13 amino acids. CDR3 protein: CASSQTLTGELFF. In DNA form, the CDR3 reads TGTGCCAGCAGCCAGACACTCACCGGGGAGCTGTTTTTT.

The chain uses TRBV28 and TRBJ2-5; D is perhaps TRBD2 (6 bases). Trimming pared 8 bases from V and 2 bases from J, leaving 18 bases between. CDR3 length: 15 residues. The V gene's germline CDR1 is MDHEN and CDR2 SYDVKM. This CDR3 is CASERTIADQETQYF. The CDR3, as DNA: TGTGCCAGCGAACGCACCATAGCGGATCAAGAGACCCAGTACTTC.

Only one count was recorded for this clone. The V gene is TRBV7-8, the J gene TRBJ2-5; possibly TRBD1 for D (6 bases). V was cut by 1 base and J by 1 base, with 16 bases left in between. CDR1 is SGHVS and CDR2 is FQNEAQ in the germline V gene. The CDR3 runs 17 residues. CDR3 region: CASSLGPPATGQETQYF. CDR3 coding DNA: TGTGCCAGCAGCTTAGGCCCTCCCGCGACAGGCCAAGAGACCCAGTACTTC.

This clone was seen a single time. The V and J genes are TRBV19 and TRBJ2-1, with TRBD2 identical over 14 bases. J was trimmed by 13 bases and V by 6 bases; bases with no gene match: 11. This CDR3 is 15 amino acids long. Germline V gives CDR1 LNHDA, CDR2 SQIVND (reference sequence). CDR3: CASSLGLAGVEEQFF. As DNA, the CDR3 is TGTGCCAGTAGCCTGGGACTAGCGGGAGTGGAGGAACAGTTCTTC. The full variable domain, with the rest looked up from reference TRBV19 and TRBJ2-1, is DGGITQSPKYLFRKEGQNVTLSCEQNLNHDAMYWYRQDPGQGLRLIYYSQIVNDFQKGDIAEGYSVSREKKESFPLTVTSAQKNPTAFYLCASSLGLAGVEEQFFGPGTRLTVL.

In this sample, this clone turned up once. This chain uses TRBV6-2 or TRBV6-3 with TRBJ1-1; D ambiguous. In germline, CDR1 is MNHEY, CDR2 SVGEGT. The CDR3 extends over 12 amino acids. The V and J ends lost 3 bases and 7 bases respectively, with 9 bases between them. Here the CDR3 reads CASSYVPLEAFF. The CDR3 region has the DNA TGTGCCAGCAGTTATGTTCCACTTGAAGCTTTCTTT.

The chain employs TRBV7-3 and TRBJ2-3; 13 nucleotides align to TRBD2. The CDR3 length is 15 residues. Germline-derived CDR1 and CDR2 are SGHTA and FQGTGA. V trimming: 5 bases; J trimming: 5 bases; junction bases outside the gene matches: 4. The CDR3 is CASSQLAGGKDTQYF. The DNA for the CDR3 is TGTGCCAGCAGCCAACTAGCGGGAGGGAAAGATACGCAGTATTTT. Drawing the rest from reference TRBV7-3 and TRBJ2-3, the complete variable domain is GAGVSQTPSNKVTEKGKYVELRCDPISGHTALYWYRQSLGQGPEFLIYFQGTGAADDSGLPNDRFFAVRPEGSVSTLKIQRTERGDSAVYLCASSQLAGGKDTQYFGPGTRLTVL.

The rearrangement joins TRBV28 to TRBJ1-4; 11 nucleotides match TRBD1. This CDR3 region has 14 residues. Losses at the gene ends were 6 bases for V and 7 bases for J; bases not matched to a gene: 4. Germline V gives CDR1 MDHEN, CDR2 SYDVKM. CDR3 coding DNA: TGTGCCAGCAGAGGGGACAGGGGGGGTGAAAAACTGTTTTTT. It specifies CASRGDRGGEKLFF.

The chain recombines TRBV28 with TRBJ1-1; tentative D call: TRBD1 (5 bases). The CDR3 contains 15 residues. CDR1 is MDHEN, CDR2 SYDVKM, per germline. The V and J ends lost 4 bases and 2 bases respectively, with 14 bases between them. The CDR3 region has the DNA TGTGCCAGCAGTTCCCCAGGGACGGCTAACACTGAAGCTTTCTTT. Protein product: CASSSPGTANTEAFF.

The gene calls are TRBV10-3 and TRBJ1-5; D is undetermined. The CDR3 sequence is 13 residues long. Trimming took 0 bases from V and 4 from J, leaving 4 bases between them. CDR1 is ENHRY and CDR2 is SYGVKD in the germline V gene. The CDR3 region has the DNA TGTGCCATCAGTGAGTCGGTGAATCAGCCCCAGCATTTT. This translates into CAISESVNQPQHF.

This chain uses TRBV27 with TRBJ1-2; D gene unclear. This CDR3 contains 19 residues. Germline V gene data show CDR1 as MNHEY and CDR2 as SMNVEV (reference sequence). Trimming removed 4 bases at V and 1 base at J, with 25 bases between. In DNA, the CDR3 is TGTGCCAGCAGTTCTGTCAGAGAAGTACCGAGTCCCAATAACTATGGCTACACCTTC. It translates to CASSSVREVPSPNNYGYTF.

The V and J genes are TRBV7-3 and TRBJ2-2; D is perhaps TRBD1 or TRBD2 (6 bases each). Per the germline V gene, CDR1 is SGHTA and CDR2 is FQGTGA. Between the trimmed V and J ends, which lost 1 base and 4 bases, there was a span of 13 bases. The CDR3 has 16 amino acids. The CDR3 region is CASSLIPGASTGELFF. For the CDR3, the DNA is TGTGCCAGCAGCTTAATCCCGGGGGCGAGCACCGGGGAGCTGTTTTTT. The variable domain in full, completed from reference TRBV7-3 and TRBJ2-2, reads GAGVSQTPSNKVTEKGKYVELRCDPISGHTALYWYRQSLGQGPEFLIYFQGTGAADDSGLPNDRFFAVRPEGSVSTLKIQRTERGDSAVYLCASSLIPGASTGELFFGEGSRLTVL.

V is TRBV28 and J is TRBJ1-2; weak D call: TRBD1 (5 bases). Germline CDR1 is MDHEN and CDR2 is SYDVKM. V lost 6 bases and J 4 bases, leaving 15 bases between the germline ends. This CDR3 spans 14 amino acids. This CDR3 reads CASRLAGVGYGYTF. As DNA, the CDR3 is TGTGCCAGCAGGCTTGCGGGGGTGGGCTATGGCTACACCTTC.

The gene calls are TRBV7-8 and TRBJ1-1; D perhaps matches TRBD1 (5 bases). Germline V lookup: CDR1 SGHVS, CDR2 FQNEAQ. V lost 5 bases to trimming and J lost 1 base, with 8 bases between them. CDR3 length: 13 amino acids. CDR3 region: CASSETENTEAFF. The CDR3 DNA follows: TGTGCCAGCAGCGAGACAGAGAACACTGAAGCTTTCTTT.

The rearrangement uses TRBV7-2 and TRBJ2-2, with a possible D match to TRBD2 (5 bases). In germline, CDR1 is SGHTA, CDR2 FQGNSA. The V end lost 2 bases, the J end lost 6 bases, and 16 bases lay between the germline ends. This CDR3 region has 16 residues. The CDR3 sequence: CASSLNEVSRAGELFF. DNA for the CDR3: TGTGCCAGCAGCTTAAACGAAGTCTCGCGGGCCGGGGAGCTGTTTTTT. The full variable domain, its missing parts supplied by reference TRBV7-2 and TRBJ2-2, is GAGVSQSPSNKVTEKGKDVELRCDPISGHTALYWYRQSLGQGLEFLIYFQGNSAPDKSGLPSDRFSAERTGGSVSTLTIQRTQQEDSAVYLCASSLNEVSRAGELFFGEGSRLTVL.

The DNA of the CDR3 is TGTGCCAGCAGCTTGGGTCAGGTACTGGGGCTAAATGGCTACACCTTC. Translating gives CASSLGQVLGLNGYTF. The V call is TRBV5-4, the J call TRBJ1-2; tentative D call: TRBD1 (5 bases). CDR1 is SGHNT, CDR2 YYREEE, per germline (reference sequence). The CDR3 consists of 16 residues. V gave up 0 bases and J gave up 6 bases, with 18 bases separating them.

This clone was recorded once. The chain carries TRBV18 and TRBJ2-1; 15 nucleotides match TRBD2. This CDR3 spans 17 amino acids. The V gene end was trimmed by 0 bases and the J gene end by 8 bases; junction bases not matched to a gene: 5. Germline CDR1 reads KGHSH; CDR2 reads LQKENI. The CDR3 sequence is CASSPPGLAGGLYEQFF. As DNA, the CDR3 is TGTGCCAGCTCACCACCTGGACTAGCGGGGGGGCTGTATGAGCAGTTCTTC.

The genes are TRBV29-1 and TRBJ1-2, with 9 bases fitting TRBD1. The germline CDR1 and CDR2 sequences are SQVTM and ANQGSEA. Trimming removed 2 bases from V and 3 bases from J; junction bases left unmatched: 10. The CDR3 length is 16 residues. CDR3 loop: CSVESGTGSLYYGYTF. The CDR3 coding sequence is TGCAGCGTTGAATCCGGGACAGGGAGTTTGTACTATGGCTACACCTTC.

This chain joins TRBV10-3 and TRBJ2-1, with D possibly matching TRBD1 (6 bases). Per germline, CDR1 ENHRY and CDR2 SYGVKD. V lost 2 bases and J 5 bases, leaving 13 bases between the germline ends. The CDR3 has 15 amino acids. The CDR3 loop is CAISERGQTNNEQFF. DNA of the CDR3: TGTGCCATCAGTGAGCGCGGACAGACCAACAATGAGCAGTTCTTC.

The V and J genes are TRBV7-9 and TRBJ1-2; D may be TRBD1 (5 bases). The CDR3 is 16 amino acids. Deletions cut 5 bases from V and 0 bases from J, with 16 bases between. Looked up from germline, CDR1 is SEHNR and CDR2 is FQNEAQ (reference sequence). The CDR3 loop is CASSTQFPGTNYGYTF. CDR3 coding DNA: TGTGCCAGCAGCACACAATTCCCAGGGACTAACTATGGCTACACCTTC. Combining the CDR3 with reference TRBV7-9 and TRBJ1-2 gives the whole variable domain DTGVSQNPRHKITKRGQNVTFRCDPISEHNRLYWYRQTLGQGPEFLTYFQNEAQLEKSRLLSDRFSAERPKGSFSTLEIQRTEQGDSAMYLCASSTQFPGTNYGYTFGSGTRLTVV.

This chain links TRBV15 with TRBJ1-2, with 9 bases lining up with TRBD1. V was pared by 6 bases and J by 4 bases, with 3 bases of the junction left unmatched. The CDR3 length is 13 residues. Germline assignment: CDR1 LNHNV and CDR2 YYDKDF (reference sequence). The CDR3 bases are TGTGCCACCAGACTACAGGGGGCCTATGGCTACACCTTC. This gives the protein CATRLQGAYGYTF. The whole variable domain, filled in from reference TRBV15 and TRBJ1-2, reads DAMVIQNPRYQVTQFGKPVTLSCSQTLNHNVMYWYQQKSSQAPKLLFHYYDKDFNNEADTPDNFQSRRPNTSFCFLDIRSPGLGDTAMYLCATRLQGAYGYTFGSGTRLTVV.

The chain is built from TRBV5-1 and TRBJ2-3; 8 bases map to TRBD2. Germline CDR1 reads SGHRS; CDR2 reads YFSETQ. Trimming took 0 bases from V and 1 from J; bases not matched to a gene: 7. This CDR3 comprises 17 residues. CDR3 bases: TGCGCCAGCAGCTTGGTCATGGTTAGCGGGGGCACAGATACGCAGTATTTT. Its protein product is CASSLVMVSGGTDTQYF.

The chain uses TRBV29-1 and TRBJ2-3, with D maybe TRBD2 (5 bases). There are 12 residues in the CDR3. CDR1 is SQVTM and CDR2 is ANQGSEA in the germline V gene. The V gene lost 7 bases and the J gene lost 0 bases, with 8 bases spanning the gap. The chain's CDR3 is CSAGISTDTQYF. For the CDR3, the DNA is TGCAGCGCCGGGATTAGCACAGATACGCAGTATTTT.

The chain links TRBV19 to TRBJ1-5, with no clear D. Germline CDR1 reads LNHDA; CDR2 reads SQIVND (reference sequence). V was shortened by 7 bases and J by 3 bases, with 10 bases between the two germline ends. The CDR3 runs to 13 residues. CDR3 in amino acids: CASNVGINQPQHF. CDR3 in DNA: TGTGCCAGTAATGTGGGGATCAATCAGCCCCAGCATTTT.

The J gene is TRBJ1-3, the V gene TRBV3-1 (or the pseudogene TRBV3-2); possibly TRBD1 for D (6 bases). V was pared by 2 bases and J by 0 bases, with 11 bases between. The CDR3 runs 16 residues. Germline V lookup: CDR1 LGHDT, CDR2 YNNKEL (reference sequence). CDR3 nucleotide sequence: TGTGCCAGCAGCCAAATGACAGGCTACTCTGGAAACACCATATATTTT. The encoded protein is CASSQMTGYSGNTIYF.